These 5 T cell receptor beta chains were sequenced from one sample in a study of blood T cell repertoires in COVID-19 (TCRdb year 2020). The library was obtained by the immunoSEQ multiplex PCR assay. The clones in this table, taken by TCRdb from immuneACCESS, are in-frame only. Not every clone is retained; where verified, under half of the shortfall comes from an unresolved V gene, and the cause of the rest is unknown. In this sample the table shows over 85,000 clones, around 90% of which occur a single time. The biggest ten clones account for more than 4% of the sample. Sequencing was done on a sample of peripheral blood. These TCRs come from a human donor in a cohort sampled during active COVID-19.

The chain uses TRBV27 and TRBJ1-6; 7 bases map to TRBD1. V gave up 3 bases and J gave up 7 bases; unmatched junction bases: 6. This CDR3 is built from 15 residues. In germline, CDR1 is MNHEY, CDR2 SMNVEV (reference sequence). The CDR3 coding sequence is TGTGCCAGCAGTTTGGAGGGGGCGCGAAATTCACCCCTCCACTTT. Translating gives CASSLEGARNSPLHF.

V usage is TRBV5-1 and J usage is TRBJ2-2; 9 bases agree with TRBD1. Trimming took 7 bases from V and 4 from J; bases not matched to a gene: 8. Per germline, CDR1 SGHRS and CDR2 YFSETQ. The CDR3 covers 15 residues. CDR3 amino acids: CASSLNRGRTGELFF. In nucleotides, the CDR3 is TGCGCCAGCTCCCTTAACAGGGGGCGCACCGGGGAGCTGTTTTTT.

V is TRBV12-3 or TRBV12-4 and J is TRBJ1-2; D call uncertain. V lost 3 bases and J lost 8, with 13 bases in between. CDR3 size: 13 residues. CDR3 sequence: CASSLDGPSGYTF. In nucleotides, the CDR3 is TGTGCCAGCAGTTTGGACGGCCCTAGCGGCTACACCTTC.

CDR3 sequence (DNA): TGTGCTAGTGGGAGGGACACCAGAAACACTGAAGCTTTCTTT. Amino acids: CASGRDTRNTEAFF. The chain employs TRBV12-5 and TRBJ1-1; the D gene is possibly TRBD1 (6 bases). The V gene's germline CDR1 is LGHNT and CDR2 FRNRAP. CDR3 length equals 14 residues. Trimming took 6 bases from V and 2 from J, leaving 13 bases between them.

The J gene is TRBJ1-3, the V gene TRBV4-3; 9 bases are a match to TRBD1. Germline CDR1 reads LGHNA; CDR2 reads YSLEER. Unmatched junction bases numbered 2, after V lost 1 base and J lost 4 bases. This CDR3 is 15 amino acids long. CDR3 coding DNA: TGCGCCAGCAGCCAAGGGGACAGGGCGGGAAACACCATATATTTT. Protein product: CASSQGDRAGNTIYF.